A selection of T cell receptor beta chains follows, all from one sample in a study of blood T cell repertoires in COVID-19. Here immunoSEQ multiplex PCR was the method, and the copy in TCRdb shows in-frame clones only, minus some. The sample yields about 81,000 clones, almost 85% seen once. Specimen: peripheral blood. The receptors originated from a man in his 60s with acute or convalescent COVID-19. The CDR3 runs from the conserved cysteine through the conserved F or W. Each record gives: J gene, D gene, V gene, clone size, CDR3 DNA, CDR3 protein. D genes are given only for firm matches. Clone size appears in some rows only: once, few, many, or a class for an expanded clone.

TRBJ1-6	.	TRBV4-3	.	TGCGCCAGCAGCCTGGGACTCGAAGAATCACCCCTCCACTTT	CASSLGLEESPLHF
TRBJ1-2	.	TRBV7-2	.	TGTGCCAGCAGCTTAGATGGATTGATGGACACCAGCTATGGCTACACCTTC	CASSLDGLMDTSYGYTF
TRBJ1-4	.	TRBV19	.	TGTGCCAGTAGTGGTCAGAGGGATGAAAAACTGTTTTTT	CASSGQRDEKLFF
TRBJ2-6	TRBD1	TRBV9	.	TGTGCCAGCAGCGACAGGGGGCGTGGGGCCAACGTCCTGACTTTC	CASSDRGRGANVLTF
TRBJ1-5	.	TRBV6-5	once	TGTGCCAGCAGTTACGGCAGGGAACAACAGCCCCAGCATTTT	CASSYGREQQPQHF
TRBJ1-2	.	TRBV27	.	TGTGCCAGCAGTTTATCCCGGGGGGCAGGGTTTCATGGCTACACCTTC	CASSLSRGAGFHGYTF
TRBJ2-1	.	TRBV11-3	once	TGTGCCAGCAGCTTACCACGAGGCCCCTACAATGAGCAGTTCTTC	CASSLPRGPYNEQFF
TRBJ2-5	.	TRBV7-2	.	TGTGCCAGCAGCTTTCAACAGGGAAACCAAGAGACCCAGTACTTC	CASSFQQGNQETQYF
TRBJ1-2	.	TRBV6-5	.	TGTGCCAGTAAAAACCGACCCCTCGGGGGCTACACCTTC	CASKNRPLGGYTF
TRBJ2-2	.	TRBV9	.	TGTGCCAGCAGCGCCCACTTAGATCCCGGGGAGCTGTTTTTT	CASSAHLDPGELFF
TRBJ1-6	.	TRBV7-9	.	TGTGCCAGCACCCGCGGGGGGAACCGTAATTCACCCCTCCACTTT	CASTRGGNRNSPLHF
TRBJ2-2	TRBD1	TRBV10-3	once	TGTGCCATCAAAATACAGGGGGGCACCGGGGAGCTGTTTTTT	CAIKIQGGTGELFF
TRBJ1-5	.	TRBV2	.	TGTGCCAGCAGAACCGGACAGACCGAGAATCAGCCCCAGCATTTT	CASRTGQTENQPQHF
TRBJ1-1	.	TRBV15	.	TGTGCCACCAGCAGAGCGACAGTCATGAACACTGAAGCTTTCTTT	CATSRATVMNTEAFF
TRBJ2-7	TRBD2	TRBV11-2	.	TGTGCCAGCAGCTCGTGGCTAGCGGGGGCCTCCTACGAGCAGTACTTC	CASSSWLAGASYEQYF
TRBJ2-1	TRBD2	TRBV5-4	.	TGTGCCAGCAGCTTGCGGCTAGCGGGAGAAGATGAGCAGTTCTTC	CASSLRLAGEDEQFF
TRBJ2-3	TRBD2	TRBV6-6	.	TGTGCCAGCAGTCCCGGGACTAGCGGGGGCACAGATACGCAGTATTTT	CASSPGTSGGTDTQYF
TRBJ2-1	TRBD2	TRBV9	.	TGTGCCAGCAGCGTAGGAGGTAGCGGGAACAATGAGCAGTTCTTC	CASSVGGSGNNEQFF
TRBJ2-4	TRBD1	TRBV7-2	.	TGTGCCAGCAGCTTGGGAGGACAGGGAAACATTCAGTACTTC	CASSLGGQGNIQYF
TRBJ2-5	.	TRBV5-1	once	TGCGCCAGCAGCCGGGACTTAGGGGAGACCCAGTACTTC	CASSRDLGETQYF
TRBJ2-5	.	TRBV6-6	.	TGTGCCAGCAGTCCCGGACAGTTATACCAAGAGACCCAGTACTTC	CASSPGQLYQETQYF
TRBJ1-3	.	TRBV6-5	.	TGTGCCAGCAGCCCATTGGGGGCGAAGGAAAACACCATATATTTT	CASSPLGAKENTIYF
TRBJ2-5	TRBD2	TRBV2	once	TGTGCCAGCAGTGAGAGAACTAGCGCCCAAGAGACCCAGTACTTC	CASSERTSAQETQYF
TRBJ1-6	.	TRBV7-6	.	TGTGCCAGCAGCAGCTATTATTCACCCCTCCACTTT	CASSSYYSPLHF
TRBJ2-2	TRBD2	TRBV7-9	.	TGTGCCAGCAGCACCACTAGCGCCGGGGAGCTGTTTTTT	CASSTTSAGELFF
TRBJ1-1	.	TRBV7-6	.	TGTGCCAGCAGCCCGAGAGTATCTGAAGCTTTCTTT	CASSPRVSEAFF
TRBJ1-2	.	TRBV2	.	TGTGCCAGCAGTGACAGGGGCGGCGGCTACACCTTC	CASSDRGGGYTF
TRBJ2-3	TRBD2	TRBV19	.	TGTGCCAGTAGCCCCGGGAGGGACACAGATACGCAGTATTTT	CASSPGRDTDTQYF
TRBJ2-5	.	TRBV20-1	.	TGCAGTGCGATGACTCAGGAGACCCAGTACTTC	CSAMTQETQYF
TRBJ2-2	TRBD2	TRBV7-2	.	TGTGCCAGCAGCATCGGACTAGCGGGAAAAACCGGGGAGCTGTTTTTT	CASSIGLAGKTGELFF
TRBJ2-7	TRBD1	TRBV6-4	.	TGTGCCAGCAGTGCAAACAGGGGCAACGAGCAGTACTTC	CASSANRGNEQYF
TRBJ2-1	.	TRBV12-3/TRBV12-4	.	TGTGCCAGCAGTTATCAGGGGGGGCAGTTCTTC	CASSYQGGQFF
TRBJ2-4	.	TRBV21-1	once	.	CASSKVAGGNIQYF
TRBJ1-2	TRBD1	TRBV9	.	TGTGCCAGCAGCCGGGACAGGGGCTCCTATGGCTACACCTTC	CASSRDRGSYGYTF
TRBJ1-1	TRBD1	TRBV29-1	.	TGCAGCGTTGATGGGACAGGGAACACTGAAGCTTTCTTT	CSVDGTGNTEAFF
TRBJ2-5	TRBD1	TRBV19	.	TGTGCCAGTAGTAGAACAGGGGGTAAAGAGACCCAGTACTTC	CASSRTGGKETQYF
TRBJ2-3	TRBD2	TRBV18	.	TGTGCCAGCTCACCGAGACTAGCTACCACAGATACGCAGTATTTT	CASSPRLATTDTQYF
TRBJ2-1	.	TRBV28	.	TGTGCCAGCTCGTGGACTTCCAATGAGCAGTTCTTC	CASSWTSNEQFF
TRBJ1-2	.	TRBV6-2/TRBV6-3	few	TGTGCCAGCAGCCCCCAGGGGCTCCTTGCTGGCTACACCTTC	CASSPQGLLAGYTF
TRBJ1-4	.	TRBV18	.	TGTGCCAGCTCACCAACACAAACTAATGAAAAACTGTTTTTT	CASSPTQTNEKLFF
TRBJ2-7	.	TRBV6-1	once	TGTGCCAGCAGCGACCCCGGACTGGTAGGCTACGAGCAGTACTTC	CASSDPGLVGYEQYF
TRBJ1-2	.	TRBV6-5	.	TGTGCCAGCAGACCTCGAGTAAACTATGGCTACACCTTC	CASRPRVNYGYTF
TRBJ2-3	TRBD2	TRBV28	.	TGTGCCAGCGGGATAGCGGGGAACACAGATACGCAGTATTTT	CASGIAGNTDTQYF
TRBJ2-1	.	TRBV2	.	TGTGCCAGCAGAGGGGATGACGGCAATGAGCAGTTCTTC	CASRGDDGNEQFF
TRBJ1-4	.	TRBV5-6	.	TGTGCCAGCAGCTTGGCTCCTGCAGCAACTAATGAAAAACTGTTTTTT	CASSLAPAATNEKLFF
TRBJ1-2	.	TRBV21-1	.	TGTGCCAGCAGCCCAGGCGTGGACAGGGAAACTATGTTGGGCTACACCTTC	CASSPGVDRETMLGYTF
TRBJ2-6	TRBD1	TRBV28	.	TGTGCCAGCAGCCCAGCTCCAGGGGGACGCTCTGGGGCCAACGTCCTGACTTTC	CASSPAPGGRSGANVLTF
TRBJ2-3	TRBD2	TRBV10-3	.	TGTGCCATCAAGGCTAGCGGGAACACAGATACGCAGTATTTT	CAIKASGNTDTQYF
TRBJ2-5	.	TRBV7-9	.	TGTGCCAGCAGCTCTCAACTCGGACAGTTCCAAGAGACCCAGTACTTC	CASSSQLGQFQETQYF
TRBJ2-1	TRBD2	TRBV12-3/TRBV12-4	.	TGTGCCAGCAGTCGACTAGCGGGGCAGGCAGAGTTCTTC	CASSRLAGQAEFF
TRBJ1-1	.	TRBV4-3	.	TGCGCCAGCAGCCAAGATCAAGGGGGCACTGAAGCTTTCTTT	CASSQDQGGTEAFF
TRBJ2-7	TRBD2	TRBV11-2	.	TGTGCCAGCAGCTTAATGCTCGCGGGGGGCTACGAGCAGTACTTC	CASSLMLAGGYEQYF
TRBJ1-4	.	TRBV9	.	TGTGCCAGCAGCCTGAGCCCAGACAGTGCAACTAATGAAAAACTGTTTTTT	CASSLSPDSATNEKLFF
TRBJ1-1	.	TRBV30	.	TGTGCCTGGAGTGCCCAGGGGAACACTGAAGCTTTCTTT	CAWSAQGNTEAFF
TRBJ2-3	.	TRBV7-3	.	TGTGCCAGCAGCCCCGGTCTGGGGGCCTGGACAGATACGCAGTATTTT	CASSPGLGAWTDTQYF
TRBJ1-1	.	TRBV10-2	few	TGCGCCAGCAGTGAAGCAACCCTCATCCGATCGAACACTGAAGCTTTCTTT	CASSEATLIRSNTEAFF
TRBJ1-3	.	TRBV6-5	few	TGTGCCAGCAGCACAGGGCTGAATGGAAACACCATATATTTT	CASSTGLNGNTIYF
TRBJ2-5	TRBD2	TRBV6-5	.	TGTGCCAGCCACTCCGGGACTAGCCCATCTCAGTACTTC	CASHSGTSPSQYF
TRBJ1-5	.	TRBV27	.	TGTGCCAGCAGTCCTCAACGGGGTAGCAATCAGCCCCAGCATTTT	CASSPQRGSNQPQHF
TRBJ2-1	TRBD2	TRBV10-1	.	TGCGCCAGCAGTGAGTCTAGCGGGAGTAGTGAGCAGTTCTTC	CASSESSGSSEQFF